One sample yielded the 16 T cell receptor beta chains listed below, sequenced in a study of shared clonotypes between healthy human individuals. Sequenced by immunoSEQ multiplex PCR; TCRdb stores in-frame clones only, minus some. The sample contains hundreds of thousands of clones, approximately 71% of which appear only once. The sequenced sample was PBMCs. The origin of the receptors is a woman in her thirties or forties in good health. Some clones in this sample may be carry-over from other donors' samples.

This clone turned up a few times. This chain connects TRBV28 to TRBJ2-7; tentatively, D is TRBD1 (6 bases). CDR3 size: 14 residues. V was cut by 8 bases and J by 7 bases, with 21 bases left in between. From germline, CDR1 is MDHEN and CDR2 SYDVKM. This CDR3 reads CASSLGASLGEQYF. In nucleotides, the CDR3 is TGTGCCAGCTCCCTGGGGGCCTCGCTGGGGGAGCAGTACTTC.

This clone was seen a few times. CDR3 nucleotides: TGTGCCAGCCGAGGACAGGGGGCTTTCGAGCAGTACTTC. Protein: CASRGQGAFEQYF. The chain joins TRBV6-6 to TRBJ2-7, with 11 bases lining up with TRBD1. Germline CDR1 and CDR2: MNHNY and SVGAGI (reference sequence). CDR3 length: 13 amino acids. J lost 6 bases, V lost 8 bases, and 6 bases had no gene match.

The V gene is TRBV27, the J gene TRBJ2-2, with TRBD1 matching over 10 bases. CDR3 length: 16 amino acids. Unmatched junction bases numbered 4, after V lost 0 bases and J lost 6 bases. Germline loops: CDR1 MNHEY, CDR2 SMNVEV (reference sequence). CDR3 residues: CASSLSDRGGAGELFF. In nucleotides, the CDR3 is TGTGCCAGCAGTTTATCGGACAGGGGGGGTGCCGGGGAGCTGTTTTTT.

Here the CDR3 DNA reads TGTGCCTGGAGTGTGGGCTTAGGGACAGCGGTAAAAACTCAGTACTTC. Its protein product is CAWSVGLGTAVKTQYF. The gene calls are TRBV30 and TRBJ2-4, with 7 nucleotides matching TRBD1. Germline CDR1 is GTSNPN and CDR2 is SVGIG (reference sequence). This CDR3 comprises 16 residues. J lost 12 bases, V lost 0 bases, and 17 bases had no gene match.

The sample holds many counts of this clone. This chain links TRBV15 with TRBJ1-5; D gene uncertain. V was cut by 0 bases and J by 5 bases, with 11 bases left in between. CDR3 length: 15 residues. From germline, CDR1 is LNHNV and CDR2 YYDKDF (reference sequence). CDR3 sequence: CATSRDSHRDQPQHF. The CDR3 DNA reads TGTGCCACCAGCAGAGATTCCCACCGAGATCAGCCCCAGCATTTT.

This clone was seen more than once but under ten times. The chain carries TRBV27 and TRBJ2-3; D gene uncertain. The germline V gene encodes CDR1 MNHEY and CDR2 SMNVEV (reference sequence). CDR3 length: 14 residues. The V and J ends lost 3 bases and 3 bases respectively, with 10 bases between them. For the CDR3, the DNA is TGTGCCAGCAGTTTGACAAAGGCGACAGATACGCAGTATTTT. This sequence encodes CASSLTKATDTQYF.

This chain uses TRBV5-1 with TRBJ2-6; TRBD1 agrees at 7 bases. Per the germline V gene, CDR1 is SGHRS and CDR2 is YFSETQ. V lost 4 bases and J lost 4; bases outside the gene matches: 8. The CDR3 is made up of 16 amino acids. CDR3 nucleotides: TGCGCCAGCAGCACTCAGACAGGGAGCGGGGCCAACGTCCTGACTTTC. Its protein product is CASSTQTGSGANVLTF.

CDR3 DNA sequence: TGTGCCAGCAGTGAGGACGGGAGCGGGCGCACTGAAGCTTTCTTT. Translation: CASSEDGSGRTEAFF. This sequence joins TRBV6-1 and TRBJ1-1; D call uncertain. This CDR3 has 15 residues. The germline V gene has CDR1 MNHNS and CDR2 SASEGT. V lost 3 bases, J lost 4 bases, and 15 bases lay in between.

The table lists this clone with a few counts. Different DNA sequences within this sample yield the same CDR3. The V call is TRBV18, the J call TRBJ2-2; a weak D match, TRBD1 (6 bases). This CDR3 region has 14 residues. Trimming shortened V by 3 bases and J by 3 bases, and 8 bases separated the two germline ends. Germline-derived CDR1 and CDR2 are KGHSH and LQKENI. The chain's CDR3 is CASSPRGDTGELFF. CDR3 nucleotide sequence: TGTGCCAGCTCACCCAGGGGAGACACCGGGGAGCTGTTTTTT.

This clone turned up a few times. A far larger clone is one nucleotide away, so this likely arose from a read error. In the same sample, other DNA sequences code for this CDR3. The rearrangement uses TRBV4-3 and TRBJ2-6; D gene unclear. Germline V lookup: CDR1 LGHNA, CDR2 YSLEER. The CDR3 is made up of 16 amino acids. The CDR3, as DNA: TGCGCCAGCAGCCGTGGCCAAGGCTCTGGAGCCAACGTCCTGACTTTC. Its protein is CASSRGQGSGANVLTF.

In the case of this clone: This likely stems from a read error, as it lies one base from a far larger clone. The chain combines TRBV4-2 with TRBJ1-1, with D perhaps matching TRBD1 (5 bases). V was pared by 2 bases and J by 1 base, with 26 bases between. This CDR3 region has 20 residues. Germline V CDR1 and CDR2: LGHNA, YNFKEQ. The CDR3 region is CASSQPGRGGSNPQNTEAFF. The CDR3 DNA reads as TGTGCCAGCAGCCAACCCGGGAGGGGCGGCTCAAACCCTCAGAACACTGAAGCTTTCTTT.

Remarks on this clone: A far bigger clonotype differs at one base, so this is likely a read error. Additional DNA sequences in this sample encode the identical CDR3. The chain recombines TRBV5-1 with TRBJ2-2, with 11 bases matching TRBD1. The CDR3 covers 16 residues. Germline V gene sequence: CDR1 SGHRS, CDR2 YFSETQ. The CDR3 region is CASSRTGGANTGELFF. CDR3 DNA sequence: TGCGCCAGCAGCCGGACAGGGGGCGCGAACACCGGGGAGCTGTTTTTC.

The genes are TRBV10-3 and TRBJ1-3; D uncertain. CDR3 size: 17 residues. CDR1 and CDR2 (germline): ENHRY, SYGVKD. Trimming cost V 0 bases and J 0 bases, with 12 bases left between them. In nucleotides, the CDR3 is TGTGCCATCAGTGAGTCGATGGGAATAAGCTCTGGAAACACCATATATTTT. Amino acid sequence: CAISESMGISSGNTIYF.

The rearrangement uses TRBV28 and TRBJ1-4, with TRBD1 matching 11 bases. Per germline, CDR1 MDHEN and CDR2 SYDVKM. This CDR3 has 15 amino acids. J lost 8 bases, V lost 1 base, and 3 bases had no gene match. CDR3 sequence (DNA): TGTGCCAGCAGTTTATTGGGACAGGGGGAAGAAAAACTGTTTTTT. As protein: CASSLLGQGEEKLFF.

This rearrangement joins TRBV4-1 to TRBJ2-3; D perhaps matches TRBD2 (6 bases). Germline V lookup: CDR1 MGHRA, CDR2 YSYEKL. Between the trimmed V and J ends, which lost 4 bases and 2 bases, there was a span of 7 bases. The CDR3 spans 13 residues. The CDR3 coding sequence is TGCGCCAGCAGCCCGGGGGTCACAGATACGCAGTATTTT. Residues: CASSPGVTDTQYF.

This clone was recorded once. This may come from a read error, since a much larger clone is one base off. The gene calls are TRBV4-2 and TRBJ1-2; D is perhaps TRBD1 (5 bases). The CDR3 has 16 amino acids. Trimming pared 7 bases from V and 3 bases from J, leaving 21 bases between. CDR1 LGHNA and CDR2 YNFKEQ come from the germline V gene. This chain's CDR3 is CASTNPVRTRDYGYTF. As DNA, the CDR3 is TGTGCCAGCACCAACCCTGTGCGTACCAGGGACTATGGCTACACCTTC.